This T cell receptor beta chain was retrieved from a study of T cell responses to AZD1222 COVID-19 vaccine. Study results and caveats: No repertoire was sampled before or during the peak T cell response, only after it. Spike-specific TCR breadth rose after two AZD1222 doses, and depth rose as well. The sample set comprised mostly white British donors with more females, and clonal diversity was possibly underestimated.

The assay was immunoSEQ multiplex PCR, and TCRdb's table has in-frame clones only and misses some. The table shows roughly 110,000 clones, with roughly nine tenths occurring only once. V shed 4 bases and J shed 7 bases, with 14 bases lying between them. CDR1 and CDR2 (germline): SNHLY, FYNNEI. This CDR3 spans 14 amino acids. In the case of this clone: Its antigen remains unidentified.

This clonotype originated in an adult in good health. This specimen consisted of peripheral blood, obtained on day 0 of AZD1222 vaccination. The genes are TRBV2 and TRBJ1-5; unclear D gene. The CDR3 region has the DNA TGTGCCAGCAGTGCTGACGGGGTCCGCCAGCCCCAGCATTTT. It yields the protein CASSADGVRQPQHF.